One sample yielded the 10 T cell receptor beta chains listed below, sequenced in a study of cytomegalovirus exposure and HLA in healthy donors. The PCR ran on 60 Vbeta and 13 Jbeta primers. Assay used: immunoSEQ multiplex PCR; TCRdb lists only in-frame clones, some missing. The sample lists about 180,000 clones; approximately 81% were seen once. Material for sequencing was PBMCs. These TCRs come from a male donor in good health and CMV-seronegative.

This rearrangement joins TRBV11-2 to TRBJ1-2; D gene unclear. V gave up 0 bases and J gave up 13 bases, with 18 bases separating them. Germline CDR1 and CDR2: SGHAT and FQNNGV. The CDR3 has 14 residues. DNA of the CDR3: TGTGCCAGCAGCTTAGATCTCTCTGTCCGCTCGAGCACCTTC. This codes for CASSLDLSVRSSTF.

This clone occurred once. This chain connects TRBV6-6 to TRBJ1-2; perhaps TRBD1 as D (6 bases). The CDR3 runs to 15 residues. V was clipped by 6 bases and J by 3 bases, with 17 bases between them. Germline V gene lookup returns CDR1 MNHNY and CDR2 SVGAGI (reference sequence). CDR3: CASRPRGGADYGYTF. CDR3 nucleotide sequence: TGTGCCAGCAGACCTCGGGGGGGGGCCGACTATGGCTACACCTTC.

The rearrangement uses TRBV6-6 and TRBJ2-7, with a possible D match to TRBD2 (6 bases). The CDR3 runs to 16 residues. Germline values: CDR1 MNHNY, CDR2 SVGAGI (reference sequence). V was shortened by 2 bases and J by 7 bases, with 21 bases between the two germline ends. DNA for the CDR3: TGTGCCAGCAGTTACGGGGCCCGTAGCGGCCTCGGGGAGCAGTACTTC. Amino acid sequence: CASSYGARSGLGEQYF.

The V call is TRBV11-3, the J call TRBJ2-1; 8 bases are a match to TRBD1. This CDR3 has 16 residues. The germline V gene has CDR1 SGHNT and CDR2 YENEEA. The V and J ends lost 3 bases and 6 bases, in that order; junction bases with no gene match: 10. CDR3 loop: CASSFGGQGRGNEQFF. DNA for the CDR3: TGTGCCAGCAGCTTTGGTGGACAGGGTCGGGGCAATGAGCAGTTCTTC.

CDR3 nucleotides: TGTGCCAGCGCCGTGGGGGGGAGCTCCTACGAGCAGTACTTC. Encoded protein: CASAVGGSSYEQYF. This chain links TRBV11-3 with TRBJ2-7; TRBD2 aligns across 7 bases. Germline V gene data show CDR1 as SGHNT and CDR2 as YENEEA. CDR3 length: 14 amino acids. V lost 8 bases to trimming and J lost 0 bases; unmatched junction nucleotides: 7. Full variable domain (outside the CDR3, taken from reference TRBV11-3 and TRBJ2-7): EAGVVQSPRYKIIEKKQPVAFWCNPISGHNTLYWYLQNLGQGPELLIRYENEEAVDDSQLPKDRFSAERLKGVDSTLKIQPAELGDSAVYLCASAVGGSSYEQYFGPGTRLTVT.

This rearrangement joins TRBV28 to TRBJ1-5; 8 bases agree with TRBD1. V was clipped by 6 bases and J by 6 bases; unmatched bases: 7. The CDR3 runs 14 residues. Germline V gene sequence: CDR1 MDHEN, CDR2 SYDVKM. The CDR3 DNA sequence: TGTGCCAGCAGACCCACAGGGGGTGGTCAGCCCCAGCATTTT. Its translation: CASRPTGGGQPQHF.

The chain is built from TRBV6-5 and TRBJ2-1; D is possibly TRBD2 (6 bases). Germline loops: CDR1 MNHEY, CDR2 SVGAGI. The CDR3 is 15 residues long. Trimming left V 2 bases short and J 9 bases short, with 17 bases between. The CDR3 loop reads CASSYTGETPSEQFF. CDR3 sequence (DNA): TGTGCCAGCAGTTACACGGGGGAAACTCCGAGTGAGCAGTTCTTC.

The chain employs TRBV4-2 and TRBJ2-7; 9 bases map to TRBD1. Unmatched junction bases numbered 7, after V lost 1 base and J lost 3 bases. CDR1 is LGHNA, CDR2 YNFKEQ, per germline. This CDR3 is built from 16 residues. The CDR3 bases are TGTGCCAGCAGCCAAGGGGGGACAGGGTCAGGCTACGAGCAGTACTTC. Amino acids: CASSQGGTGSGYEQYF.

The V call is TRBV10-3, the J call TRBJ2-4, with D possibly matching TRBD1 (6 bases). CDR1 and CDR2 (germline): ENHRY, SYGVKD. Trimming removed 0 bases from V and 7 bases from J, with 13 bases in between. This CDR3 has 15 residues. CDR3 sequence reads: CAISESTGKGNIQYF. The CDR3 DNA sequence: TGTGCCATCAGTGAGTCTACAGGGAAGGGGAACATTCAGTACTTC.

The rearrangement uses TRBV4-3 and TRBJ2-5; the D is unclear. V was trimmed by 1 base and J by 5 bases, leaving 8 bases between them. The CDR3 runs 13 residues. Germline V gene sequence: CDR1 LGHNA, CDR2 YSLEER. CDR3 DNA sequence: TGCGCCAGCAGCCAAGGGGCCCGGGAGACCCAGTACTTC. Protein sequence: CASSQGARETQYF.